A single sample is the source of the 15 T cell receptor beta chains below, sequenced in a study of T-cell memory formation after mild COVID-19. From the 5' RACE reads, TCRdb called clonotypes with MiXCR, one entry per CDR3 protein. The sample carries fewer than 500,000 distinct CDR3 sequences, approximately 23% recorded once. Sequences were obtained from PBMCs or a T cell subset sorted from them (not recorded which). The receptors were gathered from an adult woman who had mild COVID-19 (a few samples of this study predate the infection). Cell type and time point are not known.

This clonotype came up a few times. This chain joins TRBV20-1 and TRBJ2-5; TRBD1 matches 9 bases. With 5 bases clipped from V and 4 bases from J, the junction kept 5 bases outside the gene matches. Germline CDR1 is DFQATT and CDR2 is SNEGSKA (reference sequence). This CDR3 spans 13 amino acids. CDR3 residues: CSADPGQGETQYF. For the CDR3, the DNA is TGCAGTGCTGATCCGGGACAGGGAGAGACCCAGTACTTC.

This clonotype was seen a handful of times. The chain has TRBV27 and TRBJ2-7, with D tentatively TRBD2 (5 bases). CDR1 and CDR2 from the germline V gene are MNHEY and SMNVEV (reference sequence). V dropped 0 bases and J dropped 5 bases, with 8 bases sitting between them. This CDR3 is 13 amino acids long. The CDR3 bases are TGTGCCAGCAGTTTATCGAGGGTCAACGAGCAGTACTTC. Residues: CASSLSRVNEQYF.

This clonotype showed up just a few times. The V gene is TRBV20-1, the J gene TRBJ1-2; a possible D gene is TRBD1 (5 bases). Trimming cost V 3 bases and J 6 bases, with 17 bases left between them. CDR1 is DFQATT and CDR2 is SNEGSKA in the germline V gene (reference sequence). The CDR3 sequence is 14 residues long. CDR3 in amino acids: CSASPTAGFNGYTF. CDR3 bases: TGCAGTGCTAGTCCTACCGCAGGGTTCAATGGCTACACCTTC.

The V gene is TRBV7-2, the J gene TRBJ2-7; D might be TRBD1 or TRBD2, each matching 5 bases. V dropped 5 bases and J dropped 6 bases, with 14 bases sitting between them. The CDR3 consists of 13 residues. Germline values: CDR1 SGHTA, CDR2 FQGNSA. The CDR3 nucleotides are TGTGCCAGCAGCCTCGGGACGCCCCTCGAGCAGTACTTC. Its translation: CASSLGTPLEQYF.

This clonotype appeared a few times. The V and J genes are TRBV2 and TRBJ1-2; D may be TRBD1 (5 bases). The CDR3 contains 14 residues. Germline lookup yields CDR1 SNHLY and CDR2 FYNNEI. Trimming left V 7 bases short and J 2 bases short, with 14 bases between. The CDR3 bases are TGTGCCAGCACCATGGGACCGGTGAACTATGGCTACACCTTC. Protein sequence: CASTMGPVNYGYTF.

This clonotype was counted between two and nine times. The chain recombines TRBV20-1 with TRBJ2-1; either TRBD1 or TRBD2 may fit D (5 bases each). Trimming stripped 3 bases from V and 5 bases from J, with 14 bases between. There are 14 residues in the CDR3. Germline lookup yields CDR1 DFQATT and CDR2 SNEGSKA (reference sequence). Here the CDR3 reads CSARPGAADNEQFF. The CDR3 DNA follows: TGCAGTGCTAGGCCCGGGGCTGCTGACAATGAGCAGTTCTTC.

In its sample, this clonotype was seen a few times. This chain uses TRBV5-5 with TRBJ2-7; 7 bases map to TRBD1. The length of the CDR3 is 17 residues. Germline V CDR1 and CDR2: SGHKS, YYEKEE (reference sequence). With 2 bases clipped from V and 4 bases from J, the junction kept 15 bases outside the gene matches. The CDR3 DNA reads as TGTGCCAGCAGCTTACTACCCGGGACAGAATCTCTTTACGAGCAGTACTTC. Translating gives CASSLLPGTESLYEQYF.

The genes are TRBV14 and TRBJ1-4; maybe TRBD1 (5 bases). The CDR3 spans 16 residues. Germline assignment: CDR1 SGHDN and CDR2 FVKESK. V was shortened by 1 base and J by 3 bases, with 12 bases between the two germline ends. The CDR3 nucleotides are TGTGCCAGCAGCCAAGTGGGGGGGAGATCTAATGAAAAACTGTTTTTT. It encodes CASSQVGGRSNEKLFF.

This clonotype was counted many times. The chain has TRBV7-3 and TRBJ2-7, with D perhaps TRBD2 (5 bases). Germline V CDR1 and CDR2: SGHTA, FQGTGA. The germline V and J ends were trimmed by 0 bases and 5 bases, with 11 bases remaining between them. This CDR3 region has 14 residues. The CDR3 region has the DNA TGTGCCAGCAGCTTAACGTCAGGACTTGACGAGCAGTACTTC. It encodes CASSLTSGLDEQYF.

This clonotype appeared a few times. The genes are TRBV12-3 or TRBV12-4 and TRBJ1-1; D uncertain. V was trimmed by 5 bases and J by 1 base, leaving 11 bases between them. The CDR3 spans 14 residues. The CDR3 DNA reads TGTGCCAGCAGTCCGATCGAGGGGAACACTGAAGCTTTCTTT. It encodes CASSPIEGNTEAFF.

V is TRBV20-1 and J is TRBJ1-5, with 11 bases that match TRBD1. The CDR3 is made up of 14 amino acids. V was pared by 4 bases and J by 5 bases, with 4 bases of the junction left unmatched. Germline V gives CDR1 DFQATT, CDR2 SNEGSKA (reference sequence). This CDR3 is CSATGTGGYQPQHF. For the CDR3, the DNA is TGCAGTGCTACCGGGACAGGGGGATATCAGCCCCAGCATTTT.

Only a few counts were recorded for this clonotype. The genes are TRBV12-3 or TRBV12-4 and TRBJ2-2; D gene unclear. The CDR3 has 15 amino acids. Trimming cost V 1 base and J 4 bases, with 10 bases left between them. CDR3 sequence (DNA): TGTGCCAGCAGTTTAGGGACGACGTTCACCGGGGAGCTGTTTTTT. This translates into CASSLGTTFTGELFF.

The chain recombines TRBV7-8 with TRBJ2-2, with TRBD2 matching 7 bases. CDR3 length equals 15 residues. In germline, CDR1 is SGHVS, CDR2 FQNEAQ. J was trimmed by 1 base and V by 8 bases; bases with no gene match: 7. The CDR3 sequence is CASRSKRENTGELFF. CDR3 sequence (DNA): TGTGCCAGCCGATCGAAGCGGGAGAACACCGGGGAGCTGTTTTTT.

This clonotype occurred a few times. Here the CDR3 reads CASRKDTNEQFF. The CDR3 DNA is TGTGCCAGCAGAAAGGACACCAATGAGCAGTTCTTC. The chain combines TRBV12-3 or TRBV12-4 with TRBJ2-1; D is possibly TRBD1 (5 bases). This CDR3 comprises 12 residues. V was shortened by 6 bases and J by 6 bases, with 9 bases between the two germline ends.

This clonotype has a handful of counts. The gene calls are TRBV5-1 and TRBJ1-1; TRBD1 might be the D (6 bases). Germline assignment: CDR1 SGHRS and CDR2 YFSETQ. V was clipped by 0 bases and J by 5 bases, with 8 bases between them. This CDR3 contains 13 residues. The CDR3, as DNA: TGCGCCAGCAGCTTGGTACAGGGAACTGAAGCTTTCTTT. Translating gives CASSLVQGTEAFF.